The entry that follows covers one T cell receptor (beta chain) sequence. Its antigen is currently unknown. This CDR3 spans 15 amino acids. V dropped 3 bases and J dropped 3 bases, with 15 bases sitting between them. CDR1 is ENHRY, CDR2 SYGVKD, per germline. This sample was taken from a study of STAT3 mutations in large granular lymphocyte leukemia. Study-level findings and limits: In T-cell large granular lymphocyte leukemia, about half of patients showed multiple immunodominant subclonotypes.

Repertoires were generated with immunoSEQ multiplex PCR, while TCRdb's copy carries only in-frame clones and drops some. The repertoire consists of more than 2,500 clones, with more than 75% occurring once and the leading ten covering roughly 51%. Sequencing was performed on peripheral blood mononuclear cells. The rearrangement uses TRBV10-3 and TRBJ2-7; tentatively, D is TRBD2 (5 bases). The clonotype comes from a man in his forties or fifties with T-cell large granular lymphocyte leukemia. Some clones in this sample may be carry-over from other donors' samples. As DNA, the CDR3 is TGTGCCATCAGTGACCCCAGAGGTCGGGGCTACGAGCAGTACTTC. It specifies CAISDPRGRGYEQYF.